This paragraph reports one T cell receptor beta chain. Its antigen is unknown. Sequencing of TCR beta drew on CD8+ and CD4+ T cells from blood. FACS enriched CD8+ TEMRA cells, while bulk CD8+ and CD4+ were negatively isolated. The record originates from a study of CD8 T cells in Susac syndrome. RNA totalling 0.5 to 1 ug underwent reverse transcription with random hexamers. The amplification used immunoSEQ multiplex PCR on TCR beta CDR3; it spanned 54 Vbeta and 13 Jbeta. In TCRdb, the immunoSEQ multiplex PCR reads were re-called with MiXCR into one record per CDR3 protein. The sample lists tens of thousands of distinct CDR3 sequences; roughly 93% were seen once. Study results and limitations: In its TCR sequencing and HLA analysis, the study acknowledged that the number of individuals was relatively small.

The CDR3 has 18 amino acids. V shed 2 bases and J shed 2 bases, with 19 bases lying between them. The chain uses TRBV6-7 and TRBJ1-5, with D perhaps TRBD1 (6 bases). TRBV6-7 is designated an ORF whose function remains uncertain. The sample taken for sequencing was CD8+ T cells from PBMCs. This clonotype was sampled from a human donor with multiple sclerosis. CDR3 nucleotide sequence: TGTGCCAGCAGTTACGGGACCGAGGGGGGAATTGGCAATCAGCCCCAGCATTTT. As protein: CASSYGTEGGIGNQPQHF.